This T cell receptor (beta chain) originates from a study of T cells in Graves' hyperthyroidism and ophthalmopathy. Amplified regions were TCR beta CDR3 sequences from RNA transcripts. The HTBI primer set drove a first-round RT-PCR of the TCR CDR3. TCRdb re-called the multiplex PCR reads through MiXCR, storing one row per CDR3 protein. The sample contains about 360,000 distinct CDR3 sequences, 13% of which appear only once. The receptor was isolated from a man under 40 with Graves' hyperthyroidism that later progressed to Graves' ophthalmopathy. The sequenced sample was blood.

The CDR3 sequence is CSVKNRDRGSYEQYF. DNA of the CDR3: TGCAGTGTCAAAAACCGGGACAGGGGCTCCTACGAGCAGTACTTC. The chain couples TRBV20-1 to TRBJ2-7; 10 bases agree with TRBD1. The CDR3 is 15 amino acids. Germline lookup yields CDR1 DFQATT and CDR2 SNEGSKA (reference sequence). V was pared by 7 bases and J by 0 bases, with 9 bases of the junction left unmatched.